The 25 T cell receptor beta chains below all came from one sample that was sequenced in a study of beta chain features in type 1 diabetes. Since all of the isolated RNA was reverse transcribed, expressed TCRB transcripts were what got sequenced. Only in-frame clones appear in the TCRdb table, and some are missing; sequencing was by immunoSEQ multiplex PCR. Of 120,000 to 150,000 clones detected, about 7% appear once; the ten largest clones hold about 1.4%. Sequencing used central memory CD4+ T cells from blood. The receptors were gathered from a woman between 25 and 40 years old in good health.

V and J are TRBV6-1 and TRBJ2-4; D is unclear. CDR1 is MNHNS and CDR2 is SASEGT in the germline V gene. V lost 10 bases to trimming and J lost 0 bases, with 13 bases between them. CDR3 length: 14 residues. The CDR3 here is CAITLSTAKNIQYF. DNA for the CDR3: TGTGCCATTACCCTCAGTACAGCCAAAAACATTCAGTACTTC.

This clone was seen many times. The chain carries TRBV4-2 and TRBJ2-2; D is ambiguous. The V end was cut by 4 bases, the J end by 5 bases, with 11 bases between. The CDR3 consists of 14 residues. CDR1 and CDR2 (germline): LGHNA, YNFKEQ. CDR3 sequence: CASSRSELTGELFF. As DNA, the CDR3 is TGTGCCAGCAGCCGTAGTGAGCTTACCGGGGAGCTGTTTTTT.

The genes are TRBV5-6 and TRBJ2-3; 8 bases agree with TRBD2. Germline CDR1 SGHDT, CDR2 YYEEEE. J lost 2 bases, V lost 1 base, and 6 bases had no gene match. This CDR3 has 16 residues. The DNA for the CDR3 is TGTGCCAGCAGCTTGCAACCGGGACTAGTCACAGATACGCAGTATTTT. Encoded protein: CASSLQPGLVTDTQYF.

The sample holds a few counts of this clone. This rearrangement joins TRBV11-2 to TRBJ2-1; tentative D call: TRBD2 (6 bases). Germline V lookup: CDR1 SGHAT, CDR2 FQNNGV. V lost 5 bases to trimming and J lost 3 bases, with 14 bases between them. The CDR3 runs to 15 residues. The CDR3 DNA sequence: TGTGCCAGCAGCCACATCTCGGGGGTCTACAATGAGCAGTTCTTC. Its translation is CASSHISGVYNEQFF.

The chain has TRBV6-1 and TRBJ2-3; 8 nucleotides agree with TRBD2. Looked up from germline, CDR1 is MNHNS and CDR2 is SASEGT. The junction had 12 bases not matched to a gene; V was cut back by 2 bases and J by 11 bases. The CDR3 totals 15 residues. This CDR3 is CASSERAGSGRWQYF. The CDR3 DNA follows: TGTGCCAGCAGTGAACGCGCTGGGAGCGGGAGATGGCAGTATTTT.

The chain uses TRBV7-9 and TRBJ2-7, with a tentative D call TRBD2 (6 bases). CDR1 is SEHNR, CDR2 FQNEAQ, per germline (reference sequence). Trimming shortened V by 4 bases and J by 0 bases, and 10 bases separated the two germline ends. The CDR3 totals 14 residues. In nucleotides, the CDR3 is TGTGCCAGCAGCTGGGGGGACCGCTCCTACGAGCAGTACTTC. It specifies CASSWGDRSYEQYF.

The chain links TRBV6-6 to TRBJ2-3, with 10 bases identical to TRBD2. The V segment lost 7 bases and the J segment 3 bases; nucleotides outside the gene matches: 7. CDR1 and CDR2 (germline): MNHNY, SVGAGI (reference sequence). The CDR3 extends over 15 amino acids. The CDR3 DNA reads as TGTGCCAGCAACCCGGGACTAGCGCTTACAGATACGCAGTATTTT. Amino acid sequence: CASNPGLALTDTQYF.

This clone was recorded at least ten times. The chain carries TRBV7-2 and TRBJ2-1, with 8 bases identical to TRBD1. After removal of 8 bases from V and 4 bases from J, the junction contained 4 bases not matched to a gene. Germline CDR1 SGHTA, CDR2 FQGNSA. The CDR3 sequence is 13 residues long. The CDR3 DNA reads TGTGCCAGCGGAAACAGGGGGTACAATGAGCAGTTCTTC. This sequence encodes CASGNRGYNEQFF.

The rearrangement uses TRBV5-6 and TRBJ2-3; D is undetermined. The CDR3 length is 12 residues. The V end lost 1 base, the J end lost 4 bases, and 4 bases lay between the germline ends. The germline V gene encodes CDR1 SGHDT and CDR2 YYEEEE. Here the CDR3 DNA reads TGTGCCAGCAGCTTGCGAGCAGATACGCAGTATTTT. It is translated as CASSLRADTQYF. Using reference TRBV5-6 and TRBJ2-3 for the parts outside the CDR3, the full variable domain is DAGVTQSPTHLIKTRGQQVTLRCSPKSGHDTVSWYQQALGQGPQFIFQYYEEEERQRGNFPDRFSGHQFPNYSSELNVNALLLGDSALYLCASSLRADTQYFGPGTRLTVL.

This clone was detected ten times or more. The chain links TRBV29-1 to TRBJ2-3, with D maybe TRBD1 (6 bases). Germline V gene sequence: CDR1 SQVTM, CDR2 ANQGSEA. The V gene lost 6 bases and the J gene lost 2 bases, with 18 bases spanning the gap. The CDR3 contains 15 residues. CDR3 coding DNA: TGCAGCGTGGCGAGACAGGATCATTACACAGATACGCAGTATTTT. Translating it yields CSVARQDHYTDTQYF.

The chain is built from TRBV21-1 and TRBJ2-1; TRBD1, the D gene given by the table, was not confirmed from the DNA. TRBV21-1 is a known pseudogene. The CDR3 totals 15 residues. The CDR3 reads CASSPPDRDDNEQFF. The CDR3 region has the DNA TGTGCCAGCAGCCCTCCGGACAGGGATGACAATGAGCAGTTCTTC.

The V call is TRBV15, the J call TRBJ2-1; 9 bases match TRBD2. The CDR3 is 15 residues long. CDR1 is LNHNV, CDR2 YYDKDF, per germline (reference sequence). Trimming removed 2 bases from V and 7 bases from J; junction bases left unmatched: 6. CDR3 DNA sequence: TGTGCCACCAGCAGACGACTAGCGGAGCTTAATGAGCAGTTCTTC. It is translated as CATSRRLAELNEQFF.

V gene TRBV5-6 combines with J gene TRBJ2-5, with TRBD2 matching 9 bases. This CDR3 comprises 16 residues. Germline-derived CDR1 and CDR2 are SGHDT and YYEEEE. V shed 1 base and J 1 base; nucleotides not matched to a gene: 5. CDR3 amino acids: CASSLTSGSAQETQYF. In DNA, the CDR3 is TGTGCCAGCAGCTTGACTAGCGGGTCCGCCCAAGAGACCCAGTACTTC. Full variable domain (rest looked up from reference TRBV5-6 and TRBJ2-5): DAGVTQSPTHLIKTRGQQVTLRCSPKSGHDTVSWYQQALGQGPQFIFQYYEEEERQRGNFPDRFSGHQFPNYSSELNVNALLLGDSALYLCASSLTSGSAQETQYFGPGTRLLVL.

The CDR3 region has the DNA TGTGCCAGCAGCTTGCGAGGAACAGGGTGGGAAGAGACCCAGTACTTC. Protein product: CASSLRGTGWEETQYF. This sequence joins TRBV5-6 and TRBJ2-5, with D perhaps matching TRBD1 (6 bases). This CDR3 has 16 residues. Germline CDR1 SGHDT, CDR2 YYEEEE. The V end lost 1 base, the J end lost 3 bases, and 16 bases lay between the germline ends.

The V gene is TRBV29-1, the J gene TRBJ2-7; perhaps TRBD2 as D (5 bases). The CDR3 runs to 13 residues. The ends were cut back, 2 bases at V and 1 base at J, with 9 bases in the middle. Germline assignment: CDR1 SQVTM and CDR2 ANQGSEA. The CDR3 DNA sequence: TGCAGCGTTGAACTAGCTACGTCCTACGAGCAGTACTTC. It translates to CSVELATSYEQYF.

The rearrangement links TRBV4-1 to TRBJ2-4, with D possibly being TRBD2 (5 bases). The germline V and J ends were trimmed by 3 bases and 0 bases, with 15 bases remaining between them. CDR3 length equals 17 residues. Germline CDR1 reads MGHRA; CDR2 reads YSYEKL. For the CDR3, the DNA is TGCGCCAGCAGCCAGGGAGAAACGGGGATAGCCAAAAACATTCAGTACTTC. Its translation is CASSQGETGIAKNIQYF.

The chain recombines TRBV18 with TRBJ2-7; perhaps TRBD2 as D (6 bases). This CDR3 spans 15 amino acids. Trimming removed 3 bases from V and 6 bases from J, with 18 bases in between. The germline V gene encodes CDR1 KGHSH and CDR2 LQKENI. Written as DNA, the CDR3 is TGTGCCAGCTCACCGGAGGGAACAGTCCGGCTCGAGCAGTACTTC. Its translation: CASSPEGTVRLEQYF.

This clone has just a few counts. The V call is TRBV5-1, the J call TRBJ2-7; possible D gene TRBD1, 7 bases. The V gene lost 4 bases and the J gene lost 2 bases, with 19 bases spanning the gap. The CDR3 sequence is 16 residues long. Looked up from germline, CDR1 is SGHRS and CDR2 is YFSETQ. The CDR3 DNA reads TGCGCCAGCAGCGCGGGGACGGCAGGGGGGACCTACGAGCAGTACTTC. This sequence encodes CASSAGTAGGTYEQYF.

As DNA, the CDR3 is TGTGCCAGCAGCCGCCGGGACAGGGGGACTGAAGCTTTCTTT. It translates to CASSRRDRGTEAFF. The chain joins TRBV21-1 to TRBJ1-1; the DNA was not compared with TRBD1, the D call given in the table. TRBV21-1 is listed as a pseudogene. There are 14 residues in the CDR3.

The CDR3 reads CASSLVGGETQYF. DNA of the CDR3: TGTGCCAGCAGCTTAGTAGGGGGCGAGACCCAGTACTTC. The J gene is TRBJ2-5, the V gene TRBV11-2; 7 nucleotides agree with TRBD1. The CDR3 has 13 residues. Unmatched junction bases numbered 1, after V lost 1 base and J lost 5 bases. CDR1 and CDR2 from the germline V gene are SGHAT and FQNNGV.

With regard to this clone: Being one base from a much bigger clone, this may be a read error. The V call is TRBV6-6, the J call TRBJ2-1; 7 bases line up with TRBD2. Germline V gene data show CDR1 as MNHNY and CDR2 as SVGAGI (reference sequence). The CDR3 is 11 amino acids. CDR3 sequence: CTSSREVEQFF. In DNA, the CDR3 is TGTACCAGCAGTCGGGAGGTTGAGCAGTTCTTC.

The chain uses TRBV5-1 and TRBJ2-3; D might be TRBD2 (6 bases). Trimming removed 3 bases at V and 4 bases at J, with 9 bases between. Per germline, CDR1 SGHRS and CDR2 YFSETQ. The CDR3 extends over 13 amino acids. The CDR3 sequence: CASSSGSADTQYF. CDR3 bases: TGCGCCAGCAGCTCCGGGAGCGCAGATACGCAGTATTTT.

This chain connects TRBV7-2 to TRBJ1-2; 7 bases are shared with TRBD1. The CDR3 consists of 14 residues. Germline CDR1 and CDR2: SGHTA and FQGNSA. V trimming: 6 bases; J trimming: 6 bases; junction bases outside the gene matches: 10. The CDR3 nucleotides are TGTGCCAGCAGTGGACCACGGACAGGACATGGCTACACCTTC. As protein: CASSGPRTGHGYTF.

This clone was detected only a few times. CDR3: CASSLEGQGAQYF. DNA for the CDR3: TGTGCCAGCAGCTTAGAGGGACAGGGAGCCCAGTACTTC. The J gene is TRBJ2-7, the V gene TRBV7-2; 9 bases match TRBD1. In germline, CDR1 is SGHTA, CDR2 FQGNSA. Trimming removed 1 base from V and 10 bases from J; junction bases left unmatched: 5. The CDR3 has 13 residues.

DNA of the CDR3: TGTGCCAGCAGCTCCGGGAGCACAGATACGCAGTATTTT. Its translation is CASSSGSTDTQYF. This chain connects TRBV7-9 to TRBJ2-3, with no clear D. V was shortened by 4 bases and J by 0 bases, with 5 bases between the two germline ends. CDR1 and CDR2 (germline): SEHNR, FQNEAQ (reference sequence). The CDR3 sequence is 13 residues long.